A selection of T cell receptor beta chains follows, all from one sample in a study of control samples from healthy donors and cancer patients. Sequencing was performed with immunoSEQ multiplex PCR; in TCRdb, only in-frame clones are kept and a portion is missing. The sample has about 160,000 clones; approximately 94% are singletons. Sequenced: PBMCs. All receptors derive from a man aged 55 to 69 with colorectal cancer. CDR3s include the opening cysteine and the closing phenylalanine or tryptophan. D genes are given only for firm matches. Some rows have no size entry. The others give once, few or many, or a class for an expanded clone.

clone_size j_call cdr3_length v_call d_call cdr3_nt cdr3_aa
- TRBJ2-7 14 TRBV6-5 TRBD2 TGTGCCAGCAGGGGGGACTACCACCCCTACGAGCAGTACTTC CASRGDYHPYEQYF
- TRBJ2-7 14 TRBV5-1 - TGCGCCAGCAGCCCGGGCTCCGCTTCCTACGAGCAGTACTTC CASSPGSASYEQYF
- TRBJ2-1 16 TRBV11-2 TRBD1 TGTGCCAGCAGCTTAGAGGCCGGGACAGTTTACAATGAGCAGTTCTTC CASSLEAGTVYNEQFF
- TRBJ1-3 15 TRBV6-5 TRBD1 TGTGCCAGCAGTTCCAAGACAGGGGTTGGAAACACCATATATTTT CASSSKTGVGNTIYF
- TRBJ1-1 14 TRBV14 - TGTGCCAGCAGCCAAGCGGTCATGAACACTGAAGCTTTCTTT CASSQAVMNTEAFF
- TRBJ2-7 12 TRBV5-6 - TGTGCCAGCAGCCGCCCAAGGGACGAGCAGTACTTC CASSRPRDEQYF
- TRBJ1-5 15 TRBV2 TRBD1 TGTGCCAGCGGGGCTTTTGGGACAGGTAATCAGCCCCAGCATTTT CASGAFGTGNQPQHF
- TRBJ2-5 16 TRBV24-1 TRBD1 TGTGCCACCAGTGAACCTGGACAGGGGTATCGGGAGACCCAGTACTTC CATSEPGQGYRETQYF
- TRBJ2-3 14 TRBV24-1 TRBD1 TGTGCCACCGGGAGACAGGGGCGCACAGATACGCAGTATTTT CATGRQGRTDTQYF
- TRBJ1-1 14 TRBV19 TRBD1 TGTGCCAGTAGTACAGGACAGGGAAGCACTGAAGCTTTCTTT CASSTGQGSTEAFF
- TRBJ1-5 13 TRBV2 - TGTGCCAGCAGTGGGACGAGCAATCAGCCCCAGCATTTT CASSGTSNQPQHF
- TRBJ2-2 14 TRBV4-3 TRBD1 TGCGCCAGCAGCCTTGACAGGGTAACCGGGGAGCTGTTTTTT CASSLDRVTGELFF
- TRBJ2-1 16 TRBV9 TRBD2 TGTGCCAGCAGCGTAGTGCCTAGCGGGGTTTACAATGAGCAGTTCTTC CASSVVPSGVYNEQFF
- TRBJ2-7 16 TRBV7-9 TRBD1 TGTGCCAGCAGCCGGACGACAGGGCGAATCTCCTACGAGCAGTACTTC CASSRTTGRISYEQYF
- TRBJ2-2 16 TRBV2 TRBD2 TGTGCCAGCAGTACCCGACTAGCGGGGGTCACCGGGGAGCTGTTTTTT CASSTRLAGVTGELFF
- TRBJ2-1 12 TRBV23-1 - TGCGCCAGCAGTCAATCGAGGGGGATGCAGTTCTTC CASSQSRGMQFF
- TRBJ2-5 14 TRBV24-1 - TGTGCCACCAGTGATGGGCAGGCGATAGAGACCCAGTACTTC CATSDGQAIETQYF
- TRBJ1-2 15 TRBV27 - TGTGCCAGCAGTCCCCCTGGAGGGGCCGGGGATGGCTACACCTTC CASSPPGGAGDGYTF
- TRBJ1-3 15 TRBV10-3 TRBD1 TGTGCCATCAGTGAGGGACAGGCCTCTGGAAACACCATATATTTT CAISEGQASGNTIYF
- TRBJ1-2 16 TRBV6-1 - TGTGCCAGCAGTGGAGGCTATGTCCGGGGAGGAGATGGCTACACCTTC CASSGGYVRGGDGYTF
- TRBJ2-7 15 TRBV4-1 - TGCGCCAGCAGCCAAGAATTGCAGGGTCCCTACGAGCAGTACTTC CASSQELQGPYEQYF
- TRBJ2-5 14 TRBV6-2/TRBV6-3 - TGTGCCAGCAGTTGGTCAGGGTTCCAAGAGACCCAGTACTTC CASSWSGFQETQYF
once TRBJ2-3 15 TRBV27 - TGTGCCAGCAGTCCTTCTCCAACCCTCACAGATACGCAGTATTTT CASSPSPTLTDTQYF
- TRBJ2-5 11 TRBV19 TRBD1 TGTGCCAGTAGCAAGGGGGACAGGGTGGACTTC CASSKGDRVDF
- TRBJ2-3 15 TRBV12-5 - TGTGCTAGTGGAGGGAGACTAGACCTAACAGATACGCAGTATTTT CASGGRLDLTDTQYF
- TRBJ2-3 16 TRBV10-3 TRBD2 TGTGCCATCAGTGAGGGACTAGCGGGGGGGCTTGGTACGCAGTATTTT CAISEGLAGGLGTQYF
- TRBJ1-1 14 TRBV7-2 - TGTGCCAGCAGCTTAGGTCGGCGACTCACTGAAGCTTTCTTT CASSLGRRLTEAFF
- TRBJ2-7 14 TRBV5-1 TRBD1 TGCGCCAGCAGCTTGACCAGGGGGCCCTACGAGCAGTACTTC CASSLTRGPYEQYF
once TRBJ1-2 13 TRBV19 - TGTGCCAGTAGTATAGTTAACGGGGATGGCTACACCTTC CASSIVNGDGYTF
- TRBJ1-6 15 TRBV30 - TGTGCCGGAAGGCCAGGGCAGACCTATAATTCACCCCTCCACTTT CAGRPGQTYNSPLHF
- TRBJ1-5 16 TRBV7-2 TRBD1 TGTGCCAGCAGCTTAGGCTACAGGGGGCAGGGTCAGCCCCAGCATTTT CASSLGYRGQGQPQHF